This TCR beta chain was sequenced during a study of blood T cell repertoires in COVID-19. Study-level information: Sources were T cells, B-cell-depleted T cells, or PBMCs; the material itself was cDNA or gDNA.

Recovered Cohort 3 donors showed two negative PCRs, clearance, or symptom resolution. Produced via immunoSEQ multiplex PCR; TCRdb's table is partial and in-frame only. Among 150,000 to 200,000 clones listed, approximately 78% were seen once. V gave up 6 bases and J gave up 7 bases, with 13 bases separating them. The CDR3 extends over 12 amino acids. The germline V gene has CDR1 MDHEN and CDR2 SYDVKM. This chain connects TRBV28 to TRBJ2-7, with no clear D. The clonotype was recovered from a woman aged 45 to 65 who had recovered from COVID-19. The sequenced material came from PBMCs or T cells enriched from blood (not recorded which). The CDR3 sequence: CASRDTTGEQYF. CDR3 DNA: TGTGCCAGCAGAGATACTACTGGGGAGCAGTACTTC.